This T cell receptor beta chain was sequenced for a study of cytomegalovirus exposure and HLA in healthy donors. Losses at the gene ends were 0 bases for V and 3 bases for J; bases not matched to a gene: 16. Germline assignment: CDR1 MGHRA and CDR2 YSYEKL. The length of the CDR3 is 20 residues. In the PCR, 60 Vbeta and 13 Jbeta primers were used. Some clones are missing from TCRdb's copy, which holds only in-frame ones; the method was immunoSEQ multiplex PCR. This sample's table reports 150,000 or so clones. The sequenced sample consisted of PBMCs. This receptor was identified in a woman in her forties or fifties in good health and CMV-seronegative. J is TRBJ1-5 and V is TRBV4-1; 8 bases map to TRBD1. This CDR3 is CASSQDLIGSADRANQPQHF. DNA for the CDR3: TGCGCCAGCAGCCAAGATTTGATCGGATCGGCGGACAGGGCCAATCAGCCCCAGCATTTT.